This entry concerns a single TCR beta chain. Its antigen is as yet unknown. The germline V gene encodes CDR1 MNHNY and CDR2 SVGAGI (reference sequence). CDR3 length: 15 amino acids. The V end was cut by 2 bases, the J end by 0 bases, with 8 bases between. This record belongs to a study of cytomegalovirus exposure and HLA in healthy donors. Findings and caveats of the study: Researchers counted over 150 TCR beta chains as cytomegalovirus-associated. Reportedly, cytomegalovirus status was diagnosed with high sensitivity and specificity.

Separate from the approximately 670-subject first cohort, the approximately 120-subject validation cohort was the one that the donors belonged to. Sequenced by immunoSEQ multiplex PCR; TCRdb stores in-frame clones only, minus some. The data hold tens of thousands of clones, with approximately 97% observed a single time. This clonotype originated in a woman under 30 in good health and CMV-seropositive. The sample taken for sequencing was PBMCs. The chain carries TRBV6-6 and TRBJ1-3; no reliable D call. In DNA, the CDR3 is TGTGCCAGCAGTTACCTGTCGGTCTCTGGAAACACCATATATTTT. As protein: CASSYLSVSGNTIYF.